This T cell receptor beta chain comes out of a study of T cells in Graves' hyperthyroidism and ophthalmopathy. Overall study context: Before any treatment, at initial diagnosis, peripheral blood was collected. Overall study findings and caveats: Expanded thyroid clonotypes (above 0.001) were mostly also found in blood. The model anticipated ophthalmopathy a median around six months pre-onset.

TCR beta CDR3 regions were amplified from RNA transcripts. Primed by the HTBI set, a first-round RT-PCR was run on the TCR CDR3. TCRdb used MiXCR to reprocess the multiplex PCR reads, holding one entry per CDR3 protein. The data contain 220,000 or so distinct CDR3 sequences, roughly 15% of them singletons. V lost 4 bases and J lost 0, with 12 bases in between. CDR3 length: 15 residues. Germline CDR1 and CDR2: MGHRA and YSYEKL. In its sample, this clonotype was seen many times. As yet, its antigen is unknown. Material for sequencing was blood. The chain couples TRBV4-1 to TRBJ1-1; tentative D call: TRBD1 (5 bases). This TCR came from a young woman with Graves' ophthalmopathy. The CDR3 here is CASSRRGAMNTEAFF. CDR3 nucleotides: TGCGCCAGCAGCCGACGGGGCGCGATGAACACTGAAGCTTTCTTT.